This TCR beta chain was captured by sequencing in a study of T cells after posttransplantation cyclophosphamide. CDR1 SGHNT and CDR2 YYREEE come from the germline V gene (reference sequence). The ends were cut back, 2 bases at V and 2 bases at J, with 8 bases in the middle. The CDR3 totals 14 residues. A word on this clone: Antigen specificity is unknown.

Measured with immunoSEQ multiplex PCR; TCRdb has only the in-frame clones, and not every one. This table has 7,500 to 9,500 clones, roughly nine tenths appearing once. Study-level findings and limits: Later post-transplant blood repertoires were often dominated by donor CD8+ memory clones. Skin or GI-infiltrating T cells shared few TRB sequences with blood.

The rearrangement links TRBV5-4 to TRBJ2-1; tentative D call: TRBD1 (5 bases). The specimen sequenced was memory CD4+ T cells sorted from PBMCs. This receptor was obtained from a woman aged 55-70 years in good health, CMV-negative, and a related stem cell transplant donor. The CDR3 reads CASSLGVTYNEQFF. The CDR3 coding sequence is TGTGCCAGCAGCTTAGGGGTTACCTACAATGAGCAGTTCTTC. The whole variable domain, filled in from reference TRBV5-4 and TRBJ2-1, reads ETGVTQSPTHLIKTRGQQVTLRCSSQSGHNTVSWYQQALGQGPQFIFQYYREEENGRGNFPPRFSGLQFPNYSSELNVNALELDDSALYLCASSLGVTYNEQFFGPGTRLTVL.